Shown below are 2 T cell receptor beta chains from a single sample sequenced in a study of cytomegalovirus exposure and HLA in healthy donors. PCR used 60 Vbeta primers and 13 Jbeta primers. Libraries were prepared by immunoSEQ multiplex PCR; TCRdb keeps only in-frame clonotypes and omits some of them. The table lists some 250,000 clones, approximately 82% of them singletons. The sample consisted of PBMCs. The origin of the receptors is a woman aged 60-75 years in good health and CMV-seropositive.

This rearrangement joins TRBV5-1 to TRBJ2-1; D is perhaps TRBD2 (6 bases). Germline CDR1 is SGHRS and CDR2 is YFSETQ. This CDR3 is 14 amino acids long. The germline V and J ends were trimmed by 1 base and 5 bases, with 10 bases remaining between them. Here the CDR3 reads CASSLQLAHNEQFF. The CDR3 nucleotides are TGCGCCAGCAGCTTGCAACTAGCCCACAATGAGCAGTTCTTC.

The chain links TRBV6-1 to TRBJ1-1; D is ambiguous. V gave up 5 bases and J gave up 4 bases, with 14 bases separating them. Germline CDR1 is MNHNS and CDR2 is SASEGT. The CDR3 has 14 residues. The CDR3 region is CASSKTDSSTEAFF. In nucleotides, the CDR3 is TGTGCCAGCAGTAAAACCGACTCGAGCACTGAAGCTTTCTTT.